The present entry profiles one TCR beta chain with its context. Its antigen is currently unknown. A junction end diverges from the germline sequence, so it may reflect a read error. The source of the sample is a study of shared clonotypes between healthy human individuals. The assay was immunoSEQ multiplex PCR, and TCRdb's table has in-frame clones only and misses some. In the table there are approximately 1,500,000 clones, roughly 96% of which are singletons. The study, taken as a whole, reports: Across a few donors, naive CD4 shared roughly 5%, naive CD8 approximately 3.5%, memory CD4 roughly 2.4%, memory CD8 0.4% to 0.5%.

The CDR3 consists of 16 residues. CDR1 and CDR2 from the germline V gene are SGHVS and FQNEAQ. This receptor was obtained from a man aged 30-40 years in good health. The sequenced material came from naive CD4+ T cells sorted from blood. Subset of the sample: CD45RA+ positively selected. This rearrangement joins TRBV7-8 to TRBJ2-1, with 13 nucleotides matching TRBD2. The CDR3 DNA sequence: TGTGCCAGCAACTTACACGGGACTAGCGGGATCAATGAGCAGTTCTTC. Its protein is CASNLHGTSGINEQFF.